This TCR beta chain was identified during a study of metastatic and nonmetastatic thyroid tumors. Across the whole study: The authors compared repertoires across blood and tumor or nodule tissue from malignant and benign thyroid patients.

Whole-study findings and limits: Compared with benign nodules, malignant thyroid tumors were reported to have significantly higher TCR beta diversity in both blood and tumor.

Trimming stripped 5 bases from V and 2 bases from J, with 10 bases between. Germline V gene lookup returns CDR1 MGHRA and CDR2 YSYEKL. CDR3 length equals 13 residues. This clone is medium-sized (0.01 to 0.1%) by share. Its antigen is not identified. Patients underwent thyroid surgery, and none had received any treatment before it. TCRdb used MiXCR to call clones anew from the PCR reads. This repertoire shows fewer than 4,500 clones, approximately 23% found once; its top ten account for 9.5% to 13%. The sequenced material came from tumor tissue. The gene calls are TRBV4-1 and TRBJ2-7; D gene ambiguous. The clonotype originates from a male donor with papillary thyroid cancer or a benign thyroid nodule (not recorded which). Some clones in this sample may be carry-over from other donors' samples. The CDR3 spells CASSRVETYEQYF. The CDR3 nucleotides read TGCGCCAGCAGCAGGGTTGAAACCTACGAGCAGTACTTC.